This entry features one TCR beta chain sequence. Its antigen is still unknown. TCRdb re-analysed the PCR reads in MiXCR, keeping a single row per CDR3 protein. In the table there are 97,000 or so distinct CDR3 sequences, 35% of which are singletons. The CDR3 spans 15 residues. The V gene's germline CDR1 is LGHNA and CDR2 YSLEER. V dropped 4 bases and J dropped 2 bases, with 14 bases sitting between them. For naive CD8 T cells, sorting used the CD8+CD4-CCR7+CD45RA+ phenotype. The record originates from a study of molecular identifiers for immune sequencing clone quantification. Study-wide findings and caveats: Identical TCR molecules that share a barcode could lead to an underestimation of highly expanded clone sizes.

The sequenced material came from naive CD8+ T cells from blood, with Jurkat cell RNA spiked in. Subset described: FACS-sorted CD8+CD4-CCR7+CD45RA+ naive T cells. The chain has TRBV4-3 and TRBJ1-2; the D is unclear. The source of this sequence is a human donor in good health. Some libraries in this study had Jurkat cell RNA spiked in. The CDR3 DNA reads TGCGCCAGCAGCCGGGTTAATGCTCCAAACTATGGCTACACCTTC. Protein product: CASSRVNAPNYGYTF.